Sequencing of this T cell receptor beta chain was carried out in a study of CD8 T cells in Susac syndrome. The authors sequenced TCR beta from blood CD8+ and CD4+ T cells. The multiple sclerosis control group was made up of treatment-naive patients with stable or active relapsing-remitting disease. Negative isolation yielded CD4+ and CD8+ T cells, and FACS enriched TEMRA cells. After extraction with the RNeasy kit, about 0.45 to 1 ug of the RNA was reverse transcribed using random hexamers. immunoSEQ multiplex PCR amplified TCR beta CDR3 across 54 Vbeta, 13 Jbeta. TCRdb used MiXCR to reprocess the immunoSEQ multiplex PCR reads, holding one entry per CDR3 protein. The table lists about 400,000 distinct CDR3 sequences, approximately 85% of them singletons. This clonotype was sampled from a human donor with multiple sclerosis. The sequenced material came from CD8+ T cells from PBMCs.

The CDR3 DNA is TGTGCCTGGAGTGATGGGGGAACAGAGACCCAGTACTTC. This codes for CAWSDGGTETQYF. The V and J genes are TRBV30 and TRBJ2-5; the D gene could be TRBD1 or TRBD2 (5 bases each). Germline loops: CDR1 GTSNPN, CDR2 SVGIG (reference sequence). The CDR3 length is 13 residues. The germline V and J ends were trimmed by 1 base and 4 bases, with 10 bases remaining between them.